The 8 T cell receptor beta chains reported below all come from one sample, sequenced in a study of T cell repertoires in cytomegalovirus infection. Via MiXCR, TCRdb re-called the reads, giving one row per CDR3 protein. Of about 310,000 distinct CDR3 sequences in the sample, around 9.1% were seen once. The sample taken for sequencing was PBMCs. These receptors were taken from a human donor in good health (CMV status not recorded). Some clones in this sample may be carry-over from other donors' samples.

This clonotype has only a few counts. This chain joins TRBV24-1 and TRBJ2-2, with a tentative D call TRBD1 (6 bases). The CDR3 has 14 amino acids. Trimming took off 4 bases at V and 4 bases at J, with 9 bases between the two ends. The germline gives CDR1 KGHDR, CDR2 SFDVKD. The CDR3 nucleotides read TGTGCCACCAGTGAACGGACAGTCACCGGGGAGCTGTTTTTT. This codes for CATSERTVTGELFF.

The table lists this clonotype with many counts. V usage is TRBV6-5 and J usage is TRBJ2-3; tentative D call: TRBD2 (6 bases). Trimming took off 6 bases at V and 4 bases at J, with 20 bases between the two ends. The CDR3 has 16 amino acids. The germline V gene encodes CDR1 MNHEY and CDR2 SVGAGI. CDR3 sequence: CASSPGGAARSDTQYF. CDR3 DNA: TGTGCCAGCAGCCCTGGAGGGGCCGCTAGATCAGATACGCAGTATTTT.

This clonotype occurred many times. V gene TRBV20-1 combines with J gene TRBJ2-1; TRBD2 aligns across 8 bases. Trimming removed 2 bases from V and 0 bases from J; junction bases left unmatched: 6. CDR3 length equals 16 residues. Germline V gene lookup returns CDR1 DFQATT and CDR2 SNEGSKA (reference sequence). CDR3 sequence reads: CSARRSAGGSYNEQFF. For the CDR3, the DNA is TGCAGTGCTAGAAGAAGCGCGGGAGGCTCCTACAATGAGCAGTTCTTC.

This clonotype was picked up many times. The chain is built from TRBV12-3 or TRBV12-4 and TRBJ1-5, with TRBD1 matching 7 bases. J gave up 1 base and V 0 bases, and 6 bases lay outside the gene matches. This CDR3 region has 17 residues. The CDR3 DNA is TGTGCCAGCAGTTTAGCGCTGGGCAGGGGGAGCAATCAGCCCCAGCATTTT. This codes for CASSLALGRGSNQPQHF.

This clonotype was found many times. The V gene is TRBV20-1, the J gene TRBJ1-1; a possible D gene is TRBD1 (6 bases). The CDR3 is 12 residues long. Germline V lookup: CDR1 DFQATT, CDR2 SNEGSKA (reference sequence). The V and J ends lost 0 bases and 10 bases respectively, with 12 bases between them. CDR3 in DNA: TGCAGTGCTAGAGATCTGACAGGCGGAGCTTTCTTT. Its translation: CSARDLTGGAFF.

This clonotype was detected ten times or more. The CDR3 DNA reads as TGTGCCAGCAGCTCAGACCGTAGCCTCCTAGCGGGGGGGAAAGAGACCCAGTACTTC. It translates to CASSSDRSLLAGGKETQYF. This chain joins TRBV7-8 and TRBJ2-5; 12 bases match TRBD2. This CDR3 comprises 19 residues. From germline, CDR1 is SGHVS and CDR2 FQNEAQ. V gave up 4 bases and J gave up 3 bases; unmatched junction bases: 15.

In this sample, this clonotype turned up many times. The chain recombines TRBV6-2 or TRBV6-3 with TRBJ1-1, with D unresolved. There are 13 residues in the CDR3. Germline CDR1 MNHEY, CDR2 SVGEGT. V lost 4 bases and J 0 bases, leaving 6 bases between the germline ends. This CDR3 is CASSSTVNTEAFF. CDR3 sequence (DNA): TGTGCCAGCAGTTCTACAGTGAACACTGAAGCTTTCTTT.

This clonotype came up many times. This chain connects TRBV7-8 to TRBJ2-3; D unresolved. The V and J ends lost 1 base and 6 bases respectively, with 8 bases between them. Germline lookup yields CDR1 SGHVS and CDR2 FQNEAQ. The length of the CDR3 is 13 residues. The CDR3 loop is CASSLGRPDTQYF. CDR3 nucleotides: TGTGCCAGCAGCTTAGGAAGACCGGATACGCAGTATTTT.